This TCR beta chain is drawn from a study of liver allograft versus peripheral blood T cells (dated by TCRdb to the early 2020s). Study-wide context: The study compared the T cell receptor repertoires present in transplanted livers with the repertoires present in the peripheral blood of liver transplant recipients. On the study overall, not on this receptor specifically: The T cell receptor repertoires within liver allografts were reported to be different from the T cell receptor repertoires detected in peripheral blood.

Reads for this sample came from an Illumina MiSeq. TCRdb reworked the public reads: Q25 trimming with fastp, MiXCR clone assembly, productive beta chains retained. Every CDR3 protein is listed once, alongside the most common genes and DNA of its rows. The sample yields under 2,000 distinct CDR3 sequences; 15% to 20% were counted once. The ten largest clones represent 15% of the sample. This clonotype is labeled medium-sized (0.01 to 0.1%). There is no known antigen for this receptor. No per-base quality is available; no much larger clone lies one base away. The cysteine opens and the phenylalanine closes a CDR3 of 16 amino acids. The CDR3 DNA has 48 bases and is translated from base 1. The germline V gene provides CDR1 KGHSH and CDR2 LQKENI. The V end loses 2 bases and the J end loses 4 bases, and a stretch of 12 bases separates them.

The sequence joins TRBV18 to TRBJ2-6; the D gene cannot be resolved reliably. This sequence originates from a human patient who had a liver transplant. After a transplant, some of the T cells may come from the graft donor. The CDR3 sequence is CASSPNPYGGANVLTF. The base sequence is TGTGCCAGCTCACCAAATCCCTATGGAGGGGCCAACGTCCTGACTTTC.